A single sample gave rise to the 29 T cell receptor beta chains below, sequenced in a study of T-cell memory formation after mild COVID-19. MiXCR was run by TCRdb on the 5' RACE reads, yielding one entry per CDR3 protein. The sample includes approximately 210,000 distinct CDR3 sequences, roughly 18% of them seen just once. Sequences were obtained from PBMCs or a T cell subset sorted from them (not recorded which). The receptors derive from an adult woman who had mild COVID-19 (a few samples of this study predate the infection). Cell type and time point are not known.

This clonotype was picked up many times. This chain links TRBV4-1 with TRBJ2-1; 9 bases fit TRBD2. Trimming at V came to 4 bases and at J to 7 bases, leaving 14 bases not matched to a gene. CDR3 length equals 17 residues. Germline V gene sequence: CDR1 MGHRA, CDR2 YSYEKL. As DNA, the CDR3 is TGCGCCAGCAGCCCTCGACTATCAAGCGGGGGGTCAAATGAGCAGTTCTTC. This sequence encodes CASSPRLSSGGSNEQFF.

V and J are TRBV15 and TRBJ1-1, with 7 bases fitting TRBD1. The germline V gene encodes CDR1 LNHNV and CDR2 YYDKDF (reference sequence). V was pared by 0 bases and J by 3 bases, with 4 bases of the junction left unmatched. CDR3 size: 15 residues. The CDR3 protein is CATSRDKGAYTEAFF. CDR3 coding DNA: TGTGCCACCAGCAGAGATAAGGGGGCTTACACTGAAGCTTTCTTT.

The table lists this clonotype with many counts. The V call is TRBV3-1, the J call TRBJ2-5; 11 bases are a match to TRBD2. The CDR3 totals 16 residues. In germline, CDR1 is LGHDT, CDR2 YNNKEL (reference sequence). J gave up 2 bases and V 0 bases, and 2 bases lay outside the gene matches. The CDR3 bases are TGTGCCAGCAGCCAAGAAGGGACTAGCGGACAAGAGACCCAGTACTTC. Translating it yields CASSQEGTSGQETQYF.

This clonotype appeared a few times. V usage is TRBV12-3 or TRBV12-4 and J usage is TRBJ2-7; TRBD1 aligns across 11 bases. The CDR3 contains 17 residues. The trim removed 2 bases at V and 2 bases at J, leaving 8 bases unmatched. The CDR3: CASSLTRTGGHPYEQYF. The CDR3 region has the DNA TGTGCCAGCAGTTTAACCCGGACAGGGGGCCATCCCTACGAGCAGTACTTC.

This clonotype was seen only a few times. The rearrangement links TRBV11-2 to TRBJ2-3; 10 bases fit TRBD2. The ends lost 0 bases at V and 2 bases at J; junction bases unmatched: 5. The germline V gene has CDR1 SGHAT and CDR2 FQNNGV. There are 17 residues in the CDR3. The CDR3 sequence is CASSLEWTSGPTDTQYF. The CDR3 DNA follows: TGTGCCAGCAGCTTAGAGTGGACTAGCGGCCCCACAGATACGCAGTATTTT. Full variable domain (outside the CDR3, taken from reference TRBV11-2 and TRBJ2-3): EAGVAQSPRYKIIEKRQSVAFWCNPISGHATLYWYQQILGQGPKLLIQFQNNGVVDDSQLPKDRFSAERLKGVDSTLKIQPAKLEDSAVYLCASSLEWTSGPTDTQYFGPGTRLTVL.

This chain uses TRBV7-9 with TRBJ2-1; 7 bases are shared with TRBD2. The germline gives CDR1 SEHNR, CDR2 FQNEAQ (reference sequence). V lost 3 bases and J lost 6; bases outside the gene matches: 5. CDR3 length: 14 residues. The CDR3, as DNA: TGTGCCAGCAGCTTCCGCGGGAGCTCCAATGAGCAGTTCTTC. Translation: CASSFRGSSNEQFF.

The V and J genes are TRBV5-1 and TRBJ2-2; 8 nucleotides agree with TRBD1. CDR1 is SGHRS, CDR2 YFSETQ, per germline. This CDR3 is built from 17 residues. V lost 3 bases and J lost 6; bases outside the gene matches: 13. The chain's CDR3 is CASSSNPSDRVPGELFF. The CDR3, as DNA: TGCGCCAGCAGCTCCAACCCTTCGGACAGGGTCCCCGGGGAGCTGTTTTTT.

The chain carries TRBV19 and TRBJ1-2; D gene unclear. The CDR3 runs to 12 residues. Germline V gene sequence: CDR1 LNHDA, CDR2 SQIVND (reference sequence). The V gene lost 3 bases and the J gene lost 5 bases, with 7 bases spanning the gap. DNA for the CDR3: TGTGCCAGTAGTATCCGGTCGTATGGCTACACCTTC. This encodes CASSIRSYGYTF.

This rearrangement joins TRBV4-1 to TRBJ1-4, with D perhaps TRBD1 (6 bases). The V gene's germline CDR1 is MGHRA and CDR2 YSYEKL. The CDR3 loop spans 15 amino acids. Between the trimmed V and J ends, which lost 1 base and 5 bases, there was a span of 11 bases. CDR3 region: CASSQAGTPNEKLFF. The DNA of the CDR3 is TGCGCCAGCAGCCAAGCCGGGACACCGAATGAAAAACTGTTTTTT.

The chain links TRBV5-1 to TRBJ2-7; 13 nucleotides agree with TRBD2. Germline CDR1 and CDR2: SGHRS and YFSETQ. The CDR3 is made up of 16 amino acids. The V and J ends lost 4 bases and 3 bases, in that order; junction bases with no gene match: 7. The CDR3 bases are TGCGCCAGCAGCCTTGGGACTAGCGGGGCTGGCTACGAGCAGTACTTC. The encoded protein is CASSLGTSGAGYEQYF.

In regard to this clonotype: An end of the junction does not agree with germline; a read error may underlie this. V usage is TRBV20-1 and J usage is TRBJ2-5; 7 bases agree with TRBD2. The germline V gene encodes CDR1 DFQATT and CDR2 SNEGSKA (reference sequence). The CDR3 covers 13 residues. As DNA, the CDR3 is TGCAGTGCTAGAGATGGACTAGTAAACGGCGGCCACTTC. Translating gives CSARDGLVNGGHF.

This clonotype came up a few times. The J gene is TRBJ1-2, the V gene TRBV20-1; D gene unclear. The CDR3 sequence is 14 residues long. Trimming cost V 0 bases and J 5 bases, with 13 bases left between them. The germline V gene has CDR1 DFQATT and CDR2 SNEGSKA (reference sequence). As DNA, the CDR3 is TGCAGTGCTAGAGATTATCTACGTGATTATGGCTACACCTTC. This translates into CSARDYLRDYGYTF.

The chain has TRBV29-1 and TRBJ2-6; D gene ambiguous. The CDR3 runs 15 residues. Trimming took 3 bases from V and 4 from J, leaving 13 bases between them. Looked up from germline, CDR1 is SQVTM and CDR2 is ANQGSEA. DNA of the CDR3: TGCAGCGTTGATGGGCAGTCCGAAGGGGCCAACGTCCTGACTTTC. It yields the protein CSVDGQSEGANVLTF.

V is TRBV4-1 and J is TRBJ1-5; 7 nucleotides agree with TRBD1. After removal of 4 bases from V and 3 bases from J, the junction contained 6 bases not matched to a gene. Per the germline V gene, CDR1 is MGHRA and CDR2 is YSYEKL. This CDR3 region has 15 residues. This CDR3 reads CASSRTTGPNQPQHF. The CDR3 DNA is TGCGCCAGCAGCCGCACGACAGGGCCCAATCAGCCCCAGCATTTT.

This clonotype occurred a few times. The chain couples TRBV5-4 to TRBJ2-1; D might be TRBD1 (5 bases). Trimming shortened V by 2 bases and J by 10 bases, and 10 bases separated the two germline ends. The CDR3 loop spans 12 amino acids. CDR1 is SGHNT and CDR2 is YYREEE in the germline V gene (reference sequence). The CDR3 reads CASSFRQTEQFF. In DNA form, the CDR3 reads TGTGCCAGCAGCTTCCGACAGACCGAGCAGTTCTTC.

This clonotype was found many times. The chain recombines TRBV12-3 or TRBV12-4 with TRBJ1-1; no firm D call. The CDR3 has 13 amino acids. Deletions cut 3 bases from V and 1 base from J, with 6 bases between. In DNA form, the CDR3 reads TGTGCCAGCAGTTTCAGGAGGAACACTGAAGCTTTCTTT. This gives the protein CASSFRRNTEAFF.

The table lists this clonotype with a few counts. The V gene is TRBV5-1, the J gene TRBJ2-5, with a weak D call TRBD1 (6 bases). The germline V gene has CDR1 SGHRS and CDR2 YFSETQ. There are 13 residues in the CDR3. The V end was cut by 2 bases, the J end by 4 bases, with 9 bases between. This CDR3 is CASSFTGLETQYF. The CDR3 DNA sequence: TGCGCCAGCAGCTTTACAGGGCTAGAGACCCAGTACTTC.

The count of this clonotype is one. The chain has TRBV2 and TRBJ2-7; D tentatively reads TRBD1 or TRBD2 (5 bases each). V lost 3 bases and J 5 bases, leaving 20 bases between the germline ends. The CDR3 runs 16 residues. Looked up from germline, CDR1 is SNHLY and CDR2 is FYNNEI. The CDR3 reads CASSDRRTLGPDEQYF. The CDR3 DNA sequence: TGTGCCAGCAGTGACCGCAGGACACTAGGCCCCGACGAGCAGTACTTC.

The chain couples TRBV6-5 to TRBJ2-6; D ambiguous. The germline V and J ends were trimmed by 2 bases and 0 bases, with 8 bases remaining between them. The CDR3 is made up of 16 amino acids. In germline, CDR1 is MNHEY, CDR2 SVGAGI. The CDR3 is CASSYRRVSGANVLTF. CDR3 nucleotides: TGTGCCAGCAGTTACAGACGCGTCTCTGGGGCCAACGTCCTGACTTTC.

This clonotype was detected a few times. This chain joins TRBV19 and TRBJ1-6; the D is unclear. Deletions cut 2 bases from V and 0 bases from J, with 14 bases between. This CDR3 is 18 amino acids long. The germline V gene has CDR1 LNHDA and CDR2 SQIVND (reference sequence). DNA for the CDR3: TGTGCCAGTAGTATACGGTTTCAGGCCAGCTCCTATAATTCACCCCTCCACTTT. This codes for CASSIRFQASSYNSPLHF.

The V gene is TRBV5-4, the J gene TRBJ2-1; weak D call: TRBD1 (5 bases). Looked up from germline, CDR1 is SGHNT and CDR2 is YYREEE (reference sequence). Trimming removed 4 bases at V and 9 bases at J, with 23 bases between. The CDR3 runs to 16 residues. CDR3 nucleotide sequence: TGTGCCAGCAGCCGGAAGAGCCAGGGTAAGGTTACTGAGCAGTTCTTC. This gives the protein CASSRKSQGKVTEQFF.

Comment on this clonotype: This may come from a read error, since a much larger clone is one base off. The CDR3 coding sequence is TGTGCCGGCAGCTTCGGTTTGGGCTACGAGCAGTACTTC. Protein sequence: CAGSFGLGYEQYF. The chain employs TRBV7-9 and TRBJ2-7; D remains ambiguous. This CDR3 has 13 amino acids. In germline, CDR1 is SEHNR, CDR2 FQNEAQ (reference sequence).

A few counts support this clonotype. The V call is TRBV9, the J call TRBJ2-1; the D is unclear. The germline V and J ends were trimmed by 0 bases and 3 bases, with 10 bases remaining between them. Per the germline V gene, CDR1 is SGDLS and CDR2 is YYNGEE. The CDR3 consists of 15 residues. The CDR3 protein is CASSVAPQSYNEQFF. The DNA for the CDR3 is TGTGCCAGCAGCGTAGCCCCCCAGAGCTACAATGAGCAGTTCTTC.

This clonotype has a handful of counts. The rearrangement links TRBV12-3 or TRBV12-4 to TRBJ1-3; 10 nucleotides agree with TRBD1. Germline trimming cut 3 bases from V and 5 bases from J; bases unmatched to any gene: 7. The CDR3 is made up of 16 amino acids. CDR3 sequence reads: CASSFFWDRGRNTIYF. The CDR3 DNA reads TGTGCCAGCAGTTTTTTTTGGGACAGGGGTAGAAACACCATATATTTT.

There are a few counts of this clonotype. This chain links TRBV7-9 with TRBJ2-3; D possibly corresponds to TRBD1 (5 bases). Trimming took 5 bases from V and 0 from J, leaving 9 bases between them. The CDR3 is 14 residues long. From germline, CDR1 is SEHNR and CDR2 FQNEAQ (reference sequence). CDR3 in amino acids: CASSPRASTDTQYF. CDR3 in DNA: TGTGCCAGCAGCCCCAGGGCTAGCACAGATACGCAGTATTTT.

There are many counts of this clonotype. This chain links TRBV5-1 with TRBJ2-7, with D possibly being TRBD1 (6 bases). Germline V gene sequence: CDR1 SGHRS, CDR2 YFSETQ. With 1 base removed from V and 1 base from J, the gap between germline ends came to 21 bases. This CDR3 has 18 amino acids. CDR3 sequence (DNA): TGCGCCAGCAGCTTGTCTTCGAGTGGACAGCGAAGTTCCTACGAGCAGTACTTC. Its translation is CASSLSSSGQRSSYEQYF.

This clonotype has only a few counts. The chain couples TRBV19 to TRBJ2-7; D uncertain. The CDR3 totals 12 residues. The germline V gene has CDR1 LNHDA and CDR2 SQIVND (reference sequence). Trimming removed 5 bases from V and 2 bases from J, with 7 bases in between. Here the CDR3 DNA reads TGTGCCAGTAGTGGGTATACCTACGAGCAGTACTTC. Protein: CASSGYTYEQYF.

This clonotype occurred a few times. This sequence joins TRBV7-2 and TRBJ2-2; 10 positions agree with TRBD2. Germline V gene data show CDR1 as SGHTA and CDR2 as FQGNSA. The J segment lost 6 bases and the V segment lost 3 bases, leaving 10 bases of the junction unmatched. The CDR3 extends over 17 amino acids. The DNA for the CDR3 is TGTGCCAGCAGCTTTATTACTAGCGGGGCCTGGTCCGGGGAGCTGTTTTTT. This encodes CASSFITSGAWSGELFF.

The chain links TRBV5-1 to TRBJ2-1; D not certain. The V and J ends lost 0 bases and 4 bases respectively, with 17 bases between them. Germline loops: CDR1 SGHRS, CDR2 YFSETQ. CDR3 length: 17 residues. The chain's CDR3 is CASSLGPQSALYNEQFF. Written as DNA, the CDR3 is TGCGCCAGCAGCTTGGGGCCTCAGAGCGCCCTATACAATGAGCAGTTCTTC.